This TCR beta chain was recovered during a study of T-cell memory formation after mild COVID-19. Each CDR3 protein gets one entry after TCRdb re-called the 5' RACE reads with MiXCR. Here the sample spans around 250,000 distinct CDR3 sequences, 15% to 20% being singletons. The CDR3 is 12 amino acids. The V gene's germline CDR1 is LGHDT and CDR2 YNNKEL (reference sequence). With 4 bases removed from V and 7 bases from J, the gap between germline ends came to 10 bases. This clonotype was recorded at least ten times. The rearrangement links TRBV3-1 to TRBJ2-5; D call uncertain. The sequence derives from a man between 18 and 29 years old who had mild COVID-19 (a few samples of this study predate the infection). Cell type and time point are not known. The sequenced sample consisted of PBMCs or a T cell subset sorted from them (not recorded which). CDR3 residues: CASSPTERTQYF. In DNA form, the CDR3 reads TGTGCCAGCAGCCCTACAGAAAGGACCCAGTACTTC.